The entry below gives a single T cell receptor beta chain sequence along with its context. This record belongs to a study of blood T cell repertoires in COVID-19. Per the original data handling: Nucleated cell counts were estimated from reference gene primer amplification. Produced via immunoSEQ multiplex PCR; TCRdb's table is partial and in-frame only. V and J calls and clone size are those listed in that table; D and trimming were worked out from the DNA. In the table there are 55,000 to 75,000 clones, 85% to 90% of which are singletons. Germline CDR1 is MGHDK and CDR2 is SYGVNS. There are 15 residues in the CDR3. The V and J ends lost 2 bases and 0 bases, in that order; junction bases with no gene match: 0.

This sequence originates from a man in his fifties with active COVID-19. This chain connects TRBV25-1 to TRBJ2-7; 11 bases agree with TRBD1. Input material: peripheral blood. The CDR3 sequence: CASSEGQGASYEQYF. Here the CDR3 DNA reads TGTGCCAGCAGTGAAGGACAGGGGGCCTCCTACGAGCAGTACTTC.